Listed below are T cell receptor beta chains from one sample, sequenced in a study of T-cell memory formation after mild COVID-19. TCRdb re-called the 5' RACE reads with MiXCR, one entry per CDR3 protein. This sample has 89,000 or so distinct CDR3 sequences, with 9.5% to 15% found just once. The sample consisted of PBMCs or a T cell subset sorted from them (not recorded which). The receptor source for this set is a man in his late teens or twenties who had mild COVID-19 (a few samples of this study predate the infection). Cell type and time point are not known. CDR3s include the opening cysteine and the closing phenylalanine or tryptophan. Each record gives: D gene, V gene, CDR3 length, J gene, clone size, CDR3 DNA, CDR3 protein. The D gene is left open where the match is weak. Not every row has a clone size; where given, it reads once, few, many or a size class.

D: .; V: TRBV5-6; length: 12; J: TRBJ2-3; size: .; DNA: TGTGCCAGCAGCTTGCAGGTAGATACGCAGTATTTT; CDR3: CASSLQVDTQYF
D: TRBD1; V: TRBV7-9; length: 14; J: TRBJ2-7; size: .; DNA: TGTGCCAGCATATCCGGGACAGGGCGGCACGAGCAGTACTTC; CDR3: CASISGTGRHEQYF
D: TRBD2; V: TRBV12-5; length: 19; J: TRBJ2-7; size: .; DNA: TGTGCTAGTGGTTACTACTCCTTAGCGGGGGGCCGGATGACCTACGAGCAGTACTTC; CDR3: CASGYYSLAGGRMTYEQYF
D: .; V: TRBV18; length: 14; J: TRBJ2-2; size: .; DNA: TGTGCCAGCTCACCTTCAGTAATCCCCGGGGAGCTGTTTTTT; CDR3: CASSPSVIPGELFF
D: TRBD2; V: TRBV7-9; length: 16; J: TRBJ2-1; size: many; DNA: TGTGCCAGCATCCCCGTGGTGGCGGGGGTCTACAATGAGCAGTTCTTC; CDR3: CASIPVVAGVYNEQFF
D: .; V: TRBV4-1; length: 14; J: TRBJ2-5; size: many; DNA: TGCGCCAGCAGCCAAGTGACCGACCGCCAGACCCAGTACTTC; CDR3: CASSQVTDRQTQYF
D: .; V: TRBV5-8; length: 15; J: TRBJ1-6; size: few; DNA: TGTGCCAGCAGCTCCCAGGAGGCTTGGGATTCACCCCTCCACTTT; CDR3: CASSSQEAWDSPLHF
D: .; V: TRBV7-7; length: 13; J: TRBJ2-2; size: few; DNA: TGTGCCAGCAGCCAGGGGACTACCGGGGAGCTGTTTTTT; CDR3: CASSQGTTGELFF
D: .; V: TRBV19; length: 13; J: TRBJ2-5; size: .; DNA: TGTGCCAGTAGACAGGACATACAAGAGACCCAGTACTTC; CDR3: CASRQDIQETQYF
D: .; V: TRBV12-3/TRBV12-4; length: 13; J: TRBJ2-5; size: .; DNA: TGTGCCAGCAGTTCGGGACCGGCGTCGACCCAGTACTTC; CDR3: CASSSGPASTQYF
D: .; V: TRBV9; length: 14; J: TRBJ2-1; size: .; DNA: TGTGCCAGCAGCGCTCAGACCACGAGGAATGAGCAGTTCTTC; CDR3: CASSAQTTRNEQFF
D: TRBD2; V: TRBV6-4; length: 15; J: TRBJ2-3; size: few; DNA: TGTGCCAGCAGTGACTCGCGGGGGGGCACAGATACGCAGTATTTT; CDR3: CASSDSRGGTDTQYF
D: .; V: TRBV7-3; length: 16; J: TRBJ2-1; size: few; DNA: TGTGCCAGCAGCTTACTGCTGGGGACGGGGAGAGATGAGCAGTTCTTC; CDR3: CASSLLLGTGRDEQFF
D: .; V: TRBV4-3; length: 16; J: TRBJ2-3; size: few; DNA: TGCGCCAGCAGCCCATCCCCGGGGTTCGTCGCAGATACGCAGTATTTT; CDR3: CASSPSPGFVADTQYF
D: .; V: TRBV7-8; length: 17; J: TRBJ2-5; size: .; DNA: TGTGCCAGCAGCTTCCCGGCGGCAGGGTCTTCCCAAGAGACCCAGTACTTC; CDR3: CASSFPAAGSSQETQYF